This paragraph covers one T cell receptor (beta chain) sequence. How the authors handled the data: Amplifying reference gene primers gave estimates of nucleated cell counts. Libraries were prepared by immunoSEQ multiplex PCR; TCRdb keeps only in-frame clonotypes and omits some of them. D and trimming come from the DNA, and the V and J calls and clone size come from that table. The sample gives 120,000 to 150,000 clones, less than 85% of which show up once; 1.6% is in the top ten. Participant age was roughly 18 to 95 years, and participants resided in roughly 25 US areas. This entry comes from a study of blood T cell repertoires in COVID-19. V gave up 5 bases and J gave up 5 bases; unmatched junction bases: 5. CDR3 length: 15 residues. CDR1 is SGHVS, CDR2 FQNEAQ, per germline.

The source is a woman in her late teens or twenties who had been exposed to COVID-19. The sequencing sample was made of PBMCs or T cells enriched from blood (not recorded which). The rearrangement links TRBV7-8 to TRBJ2-1; TRBD2 agrees at 11 bases. CDR3 sequence reads: CASSQTSGNHNEQFF. The CDR3 DNA reads as TGTGCCAGCAGCCAGACTAGCGGGAATCACAATGAGCAGTTCTTC. Looking up the rest from reference TRBV7-8 and TRBJ2-1 gives the full variable domain: GAGVSQSPRYKVAKRGQDVALRCDPISGHVSLFWYQQALGQGPEFLTYFQNEAQLDKSGLPSDRFFAERPEGSVSTLKIQRTQQEDSAVYLCASSQTSGNHNEQFFGPGTRLTVL.